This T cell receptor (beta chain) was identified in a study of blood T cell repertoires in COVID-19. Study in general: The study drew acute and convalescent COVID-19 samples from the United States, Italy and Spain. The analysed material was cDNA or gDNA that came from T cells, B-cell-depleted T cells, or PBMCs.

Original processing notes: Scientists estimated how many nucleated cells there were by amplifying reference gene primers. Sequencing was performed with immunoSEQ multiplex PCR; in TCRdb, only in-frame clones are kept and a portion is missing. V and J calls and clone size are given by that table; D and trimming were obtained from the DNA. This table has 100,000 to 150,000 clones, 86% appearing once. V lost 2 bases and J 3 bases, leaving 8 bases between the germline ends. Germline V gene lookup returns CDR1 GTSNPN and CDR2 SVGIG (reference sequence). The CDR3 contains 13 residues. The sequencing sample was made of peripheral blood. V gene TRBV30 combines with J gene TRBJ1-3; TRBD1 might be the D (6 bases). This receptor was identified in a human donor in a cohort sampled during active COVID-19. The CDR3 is CAWSWDIGNTIYF. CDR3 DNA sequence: TGTGCCTGGAGTTGGGACATTGGAAACACCATATATTTT. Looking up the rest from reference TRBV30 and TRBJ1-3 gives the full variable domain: SQTIHQWPATLVQPVGSPLSLECTVEGTSNPNLYWYRQAAGRGLQLLFYSVGIGQISSEVPQNLSASRPQDRQFILSSKKLLLSDSGFYLCAWSWDIGNTIYFGEGSWLTVV.